This is a list of T cell receptor beta chains from one sample in a study of synovial regulatory T cells in juvenile arthritis. Using immunoSEQ multiplex PCR, the repertoire was profiled, and TCRdb retains in-frame clones only, with some absent. This table lists under 1,300 clones. The sequenced material came from Treg cells from blood. Receptors were obtained from a donor younger than 35 with juvenile idiopathic arthritis. Both conserved end residues are part of each CDR3. The size entry is marked missing in some rows and otherwise reads once, few, many or a size class.

medium-sized TRBJ2-1 TRBV12-5 CASGAGLAGADEQFF
medium-sized TRBJ2-7 TRBV11-2 CASSRGSRGRGYEQYF
medium-sized TRBJ2-1 TRBV19 CASRTQDRNEQFF
large TRBJ2-2 TRBV7-8 CASSLRETSGSGELFF
large TRBJ1-5 TRBV18 CASSPRAGGRGSNQPQHF
medium-sized TRBJ2-3 TRBV29-1 CSVAGGTTDTQYF
large TRBJ1-4 TRBV5-5 CASSLRGEKLFF
medium-sized TRBJ2-6 TRBV6-6 CASIGGRTGANVLTF
medium-sized TRBJ2-7 TRBV14 CASSQGLTSSYEQYF
medium-sized TRBJ2-7 TRBV4-2 CASSPTQVVGGAYEQYF
medium-sized TRBJ2-3 TRBV7-8 CASSSRLTGITDTQYF
medium-sized TRBJ2-1 TRBV5-1 CASRLAGDNEQFF
medium-sized TRBJ2-3 TRBV15 CATSRDRGARTDTQYF
medium-sized TRBJ2-7 TRBV7-2 CASSLISGGTYEQYF
medium-sized TRBJ1-4 TRBV4-1 CASSPQAATNEKLFF
medium-sized TRBJ2-3 TRBV25-1 CASSEWVYTDTQYF
medium-sized TRBJ1-3 TRBV7-9 CASSLRPGQSSGNTIYF
medium-sized TRBJ2-1 TRBV14 CASSLASSGGGGEQFF
medium-sized TRBJ2-1 TRBV6-1 CASRQNLAGEQFF
medium-sized TRBJ2-1 TRBV19 CASSKRGFSEQFF
medium-sized TRBJ1-3 TRBV7-3 CASSPGVSGNTIYF
medium-sized TRBJ1-4 TRBV19 CASSSPGRGEKLFF
medium-sized TRBJ2-5 TRBV5-1 CASSPWTSGSEETQYF
medium-sized TRBJ2-4 TRBV10-3 CAISDARGGDKNIQYF
medium-sized TRBJ2-7 TRBV19 CASSPSGYAYEQYF
medium-sized TRBJ2-1 TRBV20-1 CSAKGYEQFF
medium-sized TRBJ1-2 TRBV18 CASSLANYGYTF
medium-sized TRBJ2-3 TRBV30 CAWRKRTGWSTDTQYF
medium-sized TRBJ1-6 TRBV2 CASSEAFRGGSPLHF
medium-sized TRBJ1-2 TRBV28 CASSLLGRGVWDYGYTF
medium-sized TRBJ2-4 TRBV5-4 CASSSYARTGEYIQYF
- TRBJ2-1 TRBV5-1 CASSWRDRSDEQFF
medium-sized TRBJ2-5 TRBV7-7 CASSTGGAGQETQYF
medium-sized TRBJ2-7 TRBV18 CASSPPGQGHYEQYF
large TRBJ2-6 TRBV5-4 CASGSLSGANVLTF
medium-sized TRBJ2-7 TRBV25-1 CASMDDEQYF
medium-sized TRBJ2-7 TRBV9 CASSVGVGIYEQYF
medium-sized TRBJ2-7 TRBV2 CASREDGTSYEQYF
- TRBJ1-6 TRBV5-5 CASSSDRDYSPLHF
large TRBJ1-5 TRBV18 CASSSNSNQPQHF
medium-sized TRBJ2-6 TRBV12-5 CASGLVLGTPRSGANVLTF
medium-sized TRBJ2-7 TRBV27 CASSLTPPYEQYF
medium-sized TRBJ1-1 TRBV14 CASSQLTGEGTEAFF
- TRBJ2-5 TRBV7-3 CASSLRGDQEETQYF
medium-sized TRBJ1-2 TRBV7-9 CASSLGSVYGYTF
medium-sized TRBJ1-2 TRBV25-1 CASSDGGYTF
medium-sized TRBJ2-3 TRBV10-1 CASSESKRVTDTQYF
medium-sized TRBJ1-6 TRBV9 CASSGANSPLHF